Only a few counts were recorded for the clone carrying this TCR beta chain. The data are from a study of control samples from healthy donors and cancer patients. Sequencing was performed with immunoSEQ multiplex PCR; in TCRdb, only in-frame clones are kept and a portion is missing. This sample has tens of thousands of clones, with more than 70% found just once. This CDR3 contains 12 residues. Trimming pared 5 bases from V and 6 bases from J, leaving 8 bases between. CDR1 and CDR2 (germline): SGHVS, FNYEAQ. The sequenced sample was blood. The V and J genes are TRBV7-6 and TRBJ2-1; the D is unclear. The clonotype originates from a man aged 50-59 years in good health. The CDR3 loop reads CASSPESNEQFF. The DNA of the CDR3 is TGTGCCAGCAGCCCCGAGAGCAATGAGCAGTTCTTC. The full variable domain, its missing parts supplied by reference TRBV7-6 and TRBJ2-1, is GAGVSQSPRYKVTKRGQDVALRCDPISGHVSLYWYRQALGQGPEFLTYFNYEAQQDKSGLPNDRFSAERPEGSISTLTIQRTEQRDSAMYRCASSPESNEQFFGPGTRLTVL.